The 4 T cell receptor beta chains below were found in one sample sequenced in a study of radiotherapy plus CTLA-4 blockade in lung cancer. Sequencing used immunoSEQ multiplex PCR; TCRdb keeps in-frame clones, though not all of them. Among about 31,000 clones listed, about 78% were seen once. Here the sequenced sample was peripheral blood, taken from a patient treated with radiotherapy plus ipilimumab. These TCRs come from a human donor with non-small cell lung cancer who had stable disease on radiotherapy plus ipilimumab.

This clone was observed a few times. The CDR3 protein is CAIAGTPNTEAFF. The CDR3 DNA reads as TGTGCCATCGCCGGGACACCGAACACTGAAGCTTTCTTT. The V call is TRBV10-3, the J call TRBJ1-1; TRBD1 is a possible D gene (6 bases). Germline V gene sequence: CDR1 ENHRY, CDR2 SYGVKD. CDR3 size: 13 residues. The ends were cut back, 8 bases at V and 1 base at J, with 11 bases in the middle.

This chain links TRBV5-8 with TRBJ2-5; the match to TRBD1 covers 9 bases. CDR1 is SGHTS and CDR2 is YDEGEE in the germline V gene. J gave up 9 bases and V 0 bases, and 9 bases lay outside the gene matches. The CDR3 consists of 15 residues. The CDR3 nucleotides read TGTGCCAGCAGCTTGGGGAAGGACAGGGGTGAGGCCCAGTACTTC. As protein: CASSLGKDRGEAQYF.

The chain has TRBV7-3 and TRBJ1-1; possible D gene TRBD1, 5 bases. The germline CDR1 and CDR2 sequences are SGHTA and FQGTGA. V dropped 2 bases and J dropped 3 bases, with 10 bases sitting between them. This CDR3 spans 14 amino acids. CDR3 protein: CASSLQGRDTEAFF. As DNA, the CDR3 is TGTGCCAGCAGCTTACAGGGAAGGGACACTGAAGCTTTCTTT.

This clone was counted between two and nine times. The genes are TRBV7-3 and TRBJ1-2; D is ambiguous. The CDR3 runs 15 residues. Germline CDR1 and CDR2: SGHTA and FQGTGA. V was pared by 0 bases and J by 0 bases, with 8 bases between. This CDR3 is CASSLTGGTNYGYTF. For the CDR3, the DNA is TGTGCCAGCAGCTTAACCGGCGGGACTAACTATGGCTACACCTTC.